The 10 T cell receptor beta chains below were found in one sample sequenced in a study of T cell responses to AZD1222 COVID-19 vaccine. Only in-frame clones appear in the TCRdb table, and some are missing; sequencing was by immunoSEQ multiplex PCR. This sample carries 150,000 or so clones, 88% of them seen once, and the ten largest clones take around 5.5%. The material sequenced was peripheral blood, taken on day 0 of AZD1222 vaccination. All receptors come from an adult in good health.

The chain combines TRBV7-2 with TRBJ1-4; D is uncertain. Trimming removed 6 bases from V and 7 bases from J, with 18 bases in between. The CDR3 has 15 residues. CDR1 SGHTA and CDR2 FQGNSA come from the germline V gene. CDR3 bases: TGTGCCAGCAGTTCCGGACGGTTTGGGGTTGAAAAACTGTTTTTT. This translates into CASSSGRFGVEKLFF. Based on the CDR3 plus reference TRBV7-2 and TRBJ1-4, the full variable domain is GAGVSQSPSNKVTEKGKDVELRCDPISGHTALYWYRQSLGQGLEFLIYFQGNSAPDKSGLPSDRFSAERTGGSVSTLTIQRTQQEDSAVYLCASSSGRFGVEKLFFGSGTQLSVL.

This chain connects TRBV28 to TRBJ2-1; possible D gene TRBD2, 7 bases. V shed 5 bases and J shed 3 bases, with 17 bases lying between them. CDR1 and CDR2 from the germline V gene are MDHEN and SYDVKM. The CDR3 runs 16 residues. The CDR3 sequence: CASSPPGGGGYNEQFF. As DNA, the CDR3 is TGTGCCAGCAGTCCGCCGGGCGGGGGCGGCTACAATGAGCAGTTCTTC.

The rearrangement joins TRBV18 to TRBJ1-5; D is possibly TRBD1 (6 bases). The V gene's germline CDR1 is KGHSH and CDR2 LQKENI. The CDR3 consists of 15 residues. V was shortened by 5 bases and J by 5 bases, with 16 bases between the two germline ends. CDR3 sequence reads: CASSKGGDRYQPQHF. In nucleotides, the CDR3 is TGTGCCAGCTCAAAAGGGGGGGACCGCTATCAGCCCCAGCATTTT.

J is TRBJ1-3 and V is TRBV27; perhaps TRBD1 as D (6 bases). CDR3 length: 14 amino acids. V was pared by 3 bases and J by 4 bases, with 10 bases between. Germline-derived CDR1 and CDR2 are MNHEY and SMNVEV (reference sequence). CDR3 region: CASSLAGVGNTIYF. CDR3 nucleotide sequence: TGTGCCAGCAGTTTGGCAGGGGTGGGAAACACCATATATTTT.

In its sample, this clone was seen a few times. This chain joins TRBV12-3 or TRBV12-4 and TRBJ1-4; D uncertain. CDR3 size: 13 residues. Trimming stripped 5 bases from V and 8 bases from J, with 12 bases between. The CDR3 loop reads CASSPPNMEKLFF. CDR3 nucleotide sequence: TGTGCCAGCAGTCCCCCAAACATGGAAAAACTGTTTTTT.

The chain employs TRBV6-5 and TRBJ2-2; TRBD1 matches at 10 bases. The CDR3 extends over 15 amino acids. V lost 5 bases, J lost 6 bases, and 6 bases stayed unmatched. The V gene's germline CDR1 is MNHEY and CDR2 SVGAGI. The chain's CDR3 is CASSRTGTGAGELFF. The CDR3 DNA is TGTGCCAGCAGTCGAACCGGGACAGGGGCCGGGGAGCTGTTTTTT.

The chain employs TRBV6-2 or TRBV6-3 and TRBJ1-1; a weak D match, TRBD1 (5 bases). This CDR3 spans 15 amino acids. In germline, CDR1 is MNHEY, CDR2 SVGEGT. V lost 6 bases and J lost 1, with 15 bases in between. The CDR3 DNA follows: TGTGCCAGCAGCCGATTAGACAGACCGAACACTGAAGCTTTCTTT. Its translation: CASSRLDRPNTEAFF.

This chain links TRBV27 with TRBJ2-1; no clear D. CDR1 and CDR2 (germline): MNHEY, SMNVEV (reference sequence). There are 14 residues in the CDR3. V lost 7 bases, J lost 3 bases, and 13 bases lay in between. The CDR3 spells CASIGRKNYNEQFF. The CDR3, as DNA: TGTGCCAGCATCGGCAGAAAGAACTACAATGAGCAGTTCTTC.

There are a few counts of this clone. The chain joins TRBV7-6 to TRBJ1-6, with no clear D. Trimming took 0 bases from V and 5 from J, leaving 2 bases between them. The CDR3 extends over 13 amino acids. Germline lookup yields CDR1 SGHVS and CDR2 FNYEAQ. The CDR3: CASSLADNSPLHF. As DNA, the CDR3 is TGTGCCAGCAGCTTAGCGGATAATTCACCCCTCCACTTT.

This clone was seen only a few times. The chain links TRBV7-2 to TRBJ1-3; TRBD1 matches 7 bases. The V gene end was trimmed by 5 bases and the J gene end by 4 bases; junction bases not matched to a gene: 8. The CDR3 spans 15 residues. Germline V lookup: CDR1 SGHTA, CDR2 FQGNSA. The CDR3 spells CASSPRPGQGNTIYF. CDR3 in DNA: TGTGCCAGCAGCCCACGTCCGGGACAGGGAAACACCATATATTTT.